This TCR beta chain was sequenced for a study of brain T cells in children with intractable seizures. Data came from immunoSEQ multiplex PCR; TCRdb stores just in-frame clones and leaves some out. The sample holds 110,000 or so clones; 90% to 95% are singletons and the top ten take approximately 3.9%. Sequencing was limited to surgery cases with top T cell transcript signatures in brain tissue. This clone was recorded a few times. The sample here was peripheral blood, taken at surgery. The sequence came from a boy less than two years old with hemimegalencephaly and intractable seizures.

The CDR3 here is CASRGQGVTEAFF. The CDR3 region has the DNA TGTGCCAGCAGAGGACAGGGAGTCACTGAAGCTTTCTTT. The chain carries TRBV6-5 and TRBJ1-1, with 8 bases lining up with TRBD1. In germline, CDR1 is MNHEY, CDR2 SVGAGI. Losses at the gene ends were 6 bases for V and 4 bases for J; bases not matched to a gene: 4. CDR3 length equals 13 residues.